Below, 32 T cell receptor beta chains from the same sample are listed, as sequenced in a study of early T cells in non-severe SARS-CoV-2 infection. TCRdb fed the 5' RACE reads into MiXCR, producing one record per CDR3 protein. The sample holds about 98,000 distinct CDR3 sequences, around an eighth seen once. The sequencing sample was made of whole blood. The receptors come from an adult who was a healthcare worker with PCR-confirmed SARS-CoV-2 infection or an uninfected control (not recorded which).

This clonotype has a count of ten or more. The genes are TRBV7-2 and TRBJ2-3; TRBD2 matches 12 bases. The germline CDR1 and CDR2 sequences are SGHTA and FQGNSA. V gave up 6 bases and J gave up 2 bases; unmatched junction bases: 6. The CDR3 sequence is 16 residues long. The CDR3 DNA is TGTGCCAGCAGTGTGACTAGCGGGAGTGACACAGATACGCAGTATTTT. The encoded protein is CASSVTSGSDTDTQYF.

The gene calls are TRBV6-2 or TRBV6-3 and TRBJ1-1; maybe TRBD1 (5 bases). The V gene lost 7 bases and the J gene lost 6 bases, with 9 bases spanning the gap. CDR1 is MNHEY and CDR2 is SVGEGT in the germline V gene. This CDR3 comprises 11 residues. The CDR3 DNA reads as TGTGCCAGCAACCAGGGTTCTGAAGCTTTCTTT. Translated, it gives CASNQGSEAFF.

The chain couples TRBV25-1 to TRBJ2-3; D remains unclear. The CDR3 runs to 15 residues. Trimming took 3 bases from V and 4 from J, leaving 14 bases between them. From germline, CDR1 is MGHDK and CDR2 SYGVNS. In DNA, the CDR3 is TGTGCCAGCAGTGACGCGGCCCGAAGACCAGATACGCAGTATTTT. Residues: CASSDAARRPDTQYF.

This clonotype came up a few times. The rearrangement joins TRBV10-3 to TRBJ2-7, with 7 bases identical to TRBD1. Per germline, CDR1 ENHRY and CDR2 SYGVKD. The V segment lost 4 bases and the J segment 13 bases; nucleotides outside the gene matches: 10. The CDR3 consists of 12 residues. For the CDR3, the DNA is TGTGCCATCAGTGGGACAGGTCGGAGAACCTACTTC. It is translated as CAISGTGRRTYF.

A few counts support this clonotype. This CDR3 is CASSPDWNYGYTF. DNA for the CDR3: TGTGCCAGCAGCCCGGACTGGAACTATGGCTACACCTTC. V is TRBV11-2 and J is TRBJ1-2; D not resolved. The V and J ends lost 5 bases and 2 bases respectively, with 9 bases between them. The CDR3 has 13 residues. Germline CDR1 reads SGHAT; CDR2 reads FQNNGV.

V and J are TRBV20-1 and TRBJ2-7, with 14 positions matching TRBD2. This CDR3 contains 16 residues. The germline V gene has CDR1 DFQATT and CDR2 SNEGSKA (reference sequence). The trim removed 3 bases at V and 4 bases at J, leaving 8 bases unmatched. The CDR3 spells CSASRGLAGGSYEQYF. The DNA for the CDR3 is TGCAGTGCTAGTCGTGGACTAGCGGGAGGATCTTACGAGCAGTACTTC.

This chain links TRBV4-2 with TRBJ2-7, with no clear D. The CDR3 has 11 residues. V lost 6 bases, J lost 5 bases, and 8 bases lay in between. CDR1 is LGHNA, CDR2 YNFKEQ, per germline. CDR3 nucleotide sequence: TGTGCCAGCAGTGACCTCGACGAGCAGTACTTC. Translating it yields CASSDLDEQYF.

This clonotype appeared a few times. The chain is built from TRBV20-1 and TRBJ2-6; D is unresolved. The germline V gene has CDR1 DFQATT and CDR2 SNEGSKA (reference sequence). V dropped 3 bases and J dropped 4 bases, with 7 bases sitting between them. This CDR3 region has 13 residues. The CDR3 bases are TGCAGTGCTAGGATACGAGGGGCCAACGTCCTGACTTTC. This translates into CSARIRGANVLTF.

In its sample, this clonotype was seen a few times. The chain couples TRBV7-2 to TRBJ1-6, with D tentatively TRBD1 (5 bases). V was clipped by 1 base and J by 18 bases, with 13 bases between them. The V gene's germline CDR1 is SGHTA and CDR2 FQGNSA. The CDR3 length is 12 residues. The CDR3 is CASSLGGSTHHF. The CDR3 DNA is TGTGCCAGCAGCTTAGGGGGCAGTACACACCACTTT.

This clonotype was seen more than once but under ten times. The CDR3 DNA follows: TGCAGTGCTTTACCTATACCGACAGATGAGCAGTTCTTC. It specifies CSALPIPTDEQFF. The rearrangement uses TRBV20-1 and TRBJ2-1; D possibly corresponds to TRBD1 (5 bases). Deletions cut 5 bases from V and 8 bases from J, with 16 bases between. Germline CDR1 reads DFQATT; CDR2 reads SNEGSKA (reference sequence). This CDR3 comprises 13 residues.

This clonotype has a count of ten or more. The chain carries TRBV5-1 and TRBJ1-1; D not resolved. Germline-derived CDR1 and CDR2 are SGHRS and YFSETQ. The V end was cut by 0 bases, the J end by 3 bases, with 6 bases between. The CDR3 contains 13 residues. CDR3 sequence reads: CASSLEQHTEAFF. CDR3 DNA sequence: TGCGCCAGCAGCTTGGAACAGCACACTGAAGCTTTCTTT.

This clonotype was observed a handful of times. The chain combines TRBV7-9 with TRBJ1-2; a weak D match, TRBD1 (5 bases). V shed 5 bases and J shed 7 bases, with 23 bases lying between them. Germline V lookup: CDR1 SEHNR, CDR2 FQNEAQ (reference sequence). This CDR3 has 16 residues. The CDR3 region is CASSRGSTRGFSGYTF. The CDR3, as DNA: TGTGCCAGCAGCCGAGGAAGTACAAGGGGCTTTTCTGGCTACACCTTC.

In its sample, this clonotype was seen many times. This chain joins TRBV7-3 and TRBJ2-1; 7 bases map to TRBD2. This CDR3 spans 15 amino acids. Trimming cost V 1 base and J 5 bases; bases outside gene matches: 5. Germline V gene lookup returns CDR1 SGHTA and CDR2 FQGTGA. Written as DNA, the CDR3 is TGTGCCAGCAGCTTAAGCGGGAGTGGGGACAATGAGCAGTTCTTC. Amino acid sequence: CASSLSGSGDNEQFF.

This clonotype was recorded many times. This chain joins TRBV3-1 and TRBJ2-1; TRBD2 matches 11 bases. Germline V gene sequence: CDR1 LGHDT, CDR2 YNNKEL (reference sequence). Losses at the gene ends were 1 base for V and 1 base for J; bases not matched to a gene: 9. The CDR3 is made up of 19 amino acids. CDR3 residues: CASSQVRLAGGRSYNEQFF. CDR3 DNA: TGTGCCAGCAGCCAAGTTCGGCTAGCGGGAGGTCGGTCCTACAATGAGCAGTTCTTC.

The sample holds many counts of this clonotype. This chain joins TRBV5-1 and TRBJ2-7; TRBD2 aligns across 7 bases. CDR1 and CDR2 from the germline V gene are SGHRS and YFSETQ. CDR3 length: 15 amino acids. The V and J ends lost 0 bases and 6 bases, in that order; junction bases with no gene match: 9. The CDR3, as DNA: TGCGCCAGCAGCTTGGACCCGGGGCTAGCGGCCGAGCAGTACTTC. Protein: CASSLDPGLAAEQYF.

The V and J genes are TRBV6-2 or TRBV6-3 and TRBJ1-1, with TRBD1 matching over 7 bases. The CDR3 has 14 residues. Germline V CDR1 and CDR2: MNHEY, SVGEGT. The V and J ends lost 2 bases and 1 base, in that order; junction bases with no gene match: 1. DNA of the CDR3: TGTGCCAGCAGTTACGGGACAGCGAACACTGAAGCTTTCTTT. Encoded protein: CASSYGTANTEAFF.

This clonotype has just a few counts. The chain combines TRBV5-4 with TRBJ2-6; 13 bases are shared with TRBD2. V trimming: 4 bases; J trimming: 0 bases; junction bases outside the gene matches: 7. CDR1 and CDR2 (germline): SGHNT, YYREEE (reference sequence). This CDR3 is 19 amino acids long. The CDR3 region has the DNA TGTGCCAGCAGCGGCGGACTAGCGGGAGTCGCCTCTGGGGCCAACGTCCTGACTTTC. Protein sequence: CASSGGLAGVASGANVLTF.

This clonotype was detected a few times. The chain recombines TRBV6-4 with TRBJ2-1; 8 bases align to TRBD2. CDR1 and CDR2 from the germline V gene are MRHNA and SNTAGT. The CDR3 length is 13 residues. The trim removed 6 bases at V and 4 bases at J, leaving 2 bases unmatched. The CDR3 spells CASRAGEYNEQFF. The CDR3 nucleotides are TGTGCCAGCAGAGCGGGGGAGTACAATGAGCAGTTCTTC.

The chain is built from TRBV18 and TRBJ2-7, with 7 bases fitting TRBD1. Germline values: CDR1 KGHSH, CDR2 LQKENI. The V gene end was trimmed by 0 bases and the J gene end by 2 bases; junction bases not matched to a gene: 4. The CDR3 sequence is 15 residues long. The chain's CDR3 is CASSPPWGQTYEQYF. Written as DNA, the CDR3 is TGTGCCAGCTCACCACCTTGGGGACAGACCTACGAGCAGTACTTC.

This chain uses TRBV7-9 with TRBJ2-7; TRBD1 agrees at 7 bases. Per germline, CDR1 SEHNR and CDR2 FQNEAQ (reference sequence). J gave up 3 bases and V 0 bases, and 5 bases lay outside the gene matches. This CDR3 has 15 amino acids. CDR3 sequence (DNA): TGTGCCAGCAGCTTAGCCTTCGGACAGGTCTACGAGCAGTACTTC. Residues: CASSLAFGQVYEQYF.

The rearrangement uses TRBV2 and TRBJ2-2; TRBD2 matches at 8 bases. V was pared by 7 bases and J by 5 bases, with 6 bases of the junction left unmatched. The CDR3 spans 14 residues. The germline gives CDR1 SNHLY, CDR2 FYNNEI. The CDR3 DNA follows: TGTGCCAGCATCCGGGAGGGAGTGACCGGGGAGCTGTTTTTT. Residues: CASIREGVTGELFF. The whole variable domain, remainder taken from reference TRBV2 and TRBJ2-2, is EPEVTQTPSHQVTQMGQEVILRCVPISNHLYFYWYRQILGQKVEFLVSFYNNEISEKSEIFDDQFSVERPDGSNFTLKIRSTKLEDSAMYFCASIREGVTGELFFGEGSRLTVL.

The chain combines TRBV6-5 with TRBJ1-2; TRBD1 aligns across 7 bases. CDR1 and CDR2 from the germline V gene are MNHEY and SVGAGI. CDR3 length equals 15 residues. The V and J ends lost 0 bases and 4 bases, in that order; junction bases with no gene match: 5. In DNA form, the CDR3 reads TGTGCCAGCAGTTACTCGACAGGGAGCACCTATGGCTACACCTTC. It yields the protein CASSYSTGSTYGYTF.

The table lists this clonotype with a few counts. This chain joins TRBV27 and TRBJ2-5; unclear D gene. Germline lookup yields CDR1 MNHEY and CDR2 SMNVEV (reference sequence). This CDR3 has 14 amino acids. V lost 7 bases and J lost 5, with 17 bases in between. The CDR3 bases are TGTGCCAGCAACGTGGGCGCTCACCCGGAGACCCAGTACTTC. Encoded protein: CASNVGAHPETQYF.

This sequence joins TRBV27 and TRBJ2-7, with 7 bases matching TRBD1. This CDR3 contains 13 residues. The V and J ends lost 6 bases and 2 bases, in that order; junction bases with no gene match: 4. Germline assignment: CDR1 MNHEY and CDR2 SMNVEV (reference sequence). DNA of the CDR3: TGTGCCAGCAGGGGACAGTATCCCTACGAGCAGTACTTC. Amino acid sequence: CASRGQYPYEQYF.

The chain couples TRBV7-9 to TRBJ2-1; unclear D gene. The CDR3 runs to 15 residues. The germline gives CDR1 SEHNR, CDR2 FQNEAQ (reference sequence). The V end lost 5 bases, the J end lost 0 bases, and 11 bases lay between the germline ends. For the CDR3, the DNA is TGTGCCAGCAGCGCATCCGAGAGCTCCTACAATGAGCAGTTCTTC. This encodes CASSASESSYNEQFF.

This clonotype was counted a few times. This chain links TRBV6-2 or TRBV6-3 with TRBJ1-1; TRBD1 might be the D (6 bases). CDR3 length: 14 amino acids. The germline gives CDR1 MNHEY, CDR2 SVGEGT. Trimming removed 4 bases at V and 4 bases at J, with 13 bases between. The CDR3 DNA follows: TGTGCCAGCAGTTCAACCGGGACACCCACTGAAGCTTTCTTT. This gives the protein CASSSTGTPTEAFF.

In this sample, this clonotype turned up a few times. In nucleotides, the CDR3 is TGTGCCAGCAGTTCCCGCCCCCCGGGGAGCACAGATACGCAGTATTTT. It is translated as CASSSRPPGSTDTQYF. The genes are TRBV6-5 and TRBJ2-3, with D perhaps matching TRBD2 (5 bases). CDR3 length equals 16 residues. CDR1 MNHEY and CDR2 SVGAGI come from the germline V gene. Trimming removed 4 bases at V and 0 bases at J, with 14 bases between.

This chain joins TRBV24-1 and TRBJ1-2; a possible D gene is TRBD1 (5 bases). Germline CDR1 KGHDR, CDR2 SFDVKD. Trimming cost V 4 bases and J 2 bases, with 10 bases left between them. The length of the CDR3 is 14 residues. CDR3 in amino acids: CATSDTGQNYGYTF. In DNA, the CDR3 is TGTGCCACCAGTGACACCGGACAAAACTATGGCTACACCTTC.

This clonotype appeared a few times. This chain joins TRBV5-6 and TRBJ1-5; the match to TRBD1 covers 8 bases. The length of the CDR3 is 15 residues. J was trimmed by 4 bases and V by 1 base; bases with no gene match: 4. CDR1 and CDR2 (germline): SGHDT, YYEEEE. CDR3 sequence: CASSLWQGANQPQHF. The CDR3, as DNA: TGTGCCAGCAGCTTGTGGCAGGGGGCAAATCAGCCCCAGCATTTT.

This clonotype has more than one count but fewer than ten. The chain uses TRBV30 and TRBJ2-7, with D maybe TRBD2 (5 bases). V lost 5 bases, J lost 1 base, and 9 bases lay in between. CDR1 is GTSNPN, CDR2 SVGIG, per germline (reference sequence). This CDR3 is built from 12 residues. This CDR3 reads CAWVDSSYEQYF. For the CDR3, the DNA is TGTGCCTGGGTGGACTCATCCTACGAGCAGTACTTC. The whole variable domain, remainder taken from reference TRBV30 and TRBJ2-7, is SQTIHQWPATLVQPVGSPLSLECTVEGTSNPNLYWYRQAAGRGLQLLFYSVGIGQISSEVPQNLSASRPQDRQFILSSKKLLLSDSGFYLCAWVDSSYEQYFGPGTRLTVT.

This chain links TRBV24-1 with TRBJ1-5, with D perhaps matching TRBD1 (5 bases). This CDR3 is 13 amino acids long. V was shortened by 5 bases and J by 5 bases, with 9 bases between the two germline ends. Per the germline V gene, CDR1 is KGHDR and CDR2 is SFDVKD. The CDR3 nucleotides read TGTGCCACCAGTGGGGCAGGGTATCAGCCCCAGCATTTT. Protein: CATSGAGYQPQHF.

This chain connects TRBV7-6 to TRBJ2-1; 8 positions agree with TRBD2. Germline CDR1 and CDR2: SGHVS and FNYEAQ. The trim removed 4 bases at V and 7 bases at J, leaving 9 bases unmatched. The CDR3 loop spans 15 amino acids. The CDR3 DNA reads TGTGCCAGCAGCTCCACCGGGACTAGGATTAATGAGCAGTTCTTC. This encodes CASSSTGTRINEQFF.